This entry lists 24 T cell receptor beta chains sequenced from one sample in a study of blood T cell repertoires in COVID-19. Libraries were prepared by immunoSEQ multiplex PCR; TCRdb keeps only in-frame clonotypes and omits some of them. The data show some 43,000 clones, with about nine tenths seen just once and about 5% held by the top ten. Sequenced material: peripheral blood. These receptors were obtained from a human donor in a cohort sampled during active COVID-19.

The chain has TRBV6-5 and TRBJ1-1, with D uncertain. Trimming cost V 2 bases and J 4 bases, with 11 bases left between them. The CDR3 covers 14 residues. The germline V gene has CDR1 MNHEY and CDR2 SVGAGI. CDR3 sequence reads: CASSYGEGSTEAFF. The CDR3 DNA reads as TGTGCCAGCAGTTACGGGGAAGGGAGCACTGAAGCTTTCTTT.

This clone showed up just once. The chain recombines TRBV4-1 with TRBJ1-1; 7 bases are shared with TRBD1. Germline V gives CDR1 MGHRA, CDR2 YSYEKL. The ends lost 1 base at V and 5 bases at J; junction bases unmatched: 13. The CDR3 consists of 17 residues. For the CDR3, the DNA is TGCGCCAGCAGCCAAGCCCCGATAGGCAGGGGGAAAACTGAAGCTTTCTTT. It codes for CASSQAPIGRGKTEAFF.

As for this clone: One junction end disagrees with the germline gene, perhaps due to a read error. V gene TRBV7-7 combines with J gene TRBJ2-5, with 13 bases identical to TRBD2. The germline V gene has CDR1 SSHAT and CDR2 FNYEAQ (reference sequence). CDR3 length equals 17 residues. The CDR3 nucleotides are TGTGCTAGCAGCTTAGAAGCAAGGACTAGCGGGGGACAGACCCAGTACTTC. The encoded protein is CASSLEARTSGGQTQYF.

The rearrangement uses TRBV7-9 and TRBJ1-6; 7 positions match TRBD1. The CDR3 extends over 15 amino acids. Germline CDR1 SEHNR, CDR2 FQNEAQ (reference sequence). With V trimmed by 1 base and J by 8 bases, 5 bases remained unmatched. The CDR3 nucleotides are TGTGCCAGCAGCTTAGGACAGGGCGGCTATTCACCCCTCCACTTT. Its protein product is CASSLGQGGYSPLHF.

The J gene is TRBJ1-1, the V gene TRBV29-1; tentative D call: TRBD1 (5 bases). Germline V gives CDR1 SQVTM, CDR2 ANQGSEA. This CDR3 region has 13 residues. V lost 4 bases to trimming and J lost 6 bases, with 15 bases between them. This CDR3 is CSVVHPGRPEAFF. CDR3 DNA sequence: TGCAGCGTTGTTCATCCAGGGCGCCCTGAAGCTTTCTTT.

CDR3: CASSLAGAGEQYF. In DNA form, the CDR3 reads TGTGCCAGCAGCTTAGCCGGAGCGGGGGAGCAGTACTTC. The V gene is TRBV11-3, the J gene TRBJ2-7, with 7 bases fitting TRBD2. J was trimmed by 7 bases and V by 1 base; bases with no gene match: 4. This CDR3 contains 13 residues. The germline V gene encodes CDR1 SGHNT and CDR2 YENEEA.

DNA of the CDR3: TGTGCCAGCAGTACCTTAGCGGGATTTGAGCAGTTCTTC. Its translation: CASSTLAGFEQFF. The rearrangement joins TRBV6-4 to TRBJ2-1; 8 nucleotides line up with TRBD2. CDR1 is MRHNA, CDR2 SNTAGT, per germline. The CDR3 loop spans 13 amino acids. V lost 5 bases and J lost 9; bases outside the gene matches: 6.

This chain links TRBV4-2 with TRBJ2-1; TRBD2 matches at 10 bases. The trim removed 1 base at V and 9 bases at J, leaving 6 bases unmatched. This CDR3 is built from 15 residues. Germline CDR1 reads LGHNA; CDR2 reads YNFKEQ. As DNA, the CDR3 is TGTGCCAGCAGCCAAGCTAGCGGGGGTGCGGTTGAGCAGTTCTTC. Protein: CASSQASGGAVEQFF.

The V gene is TRBV6-5, the J gene TRBJ2-1, with 9 bases matching TRBD1. V lost 2 bases and J lost 7; bases outside the gene matches: 3. The CDR3 has 14 amino acids. Looked up from germline, CDR1 is MNHEY and CDR2 is SVGAGI. The CDR3 spells CASSYGTGRNEQFF. The CDR3 DNA reads TGTGCCAGCAGTTACGGGACAGGGAGAAATGAGCAGTTCTTC.

This clone has only one observation. This chain connects TRBV3-1 (or the pseudogene TRBV3-2) to TRBJ2-6, with 7 bases fitting TRBD2. The CDR3 runs 17 residues. Trimming cost V 3 bases and J 4 bases; bases outside gene matches: 9. In germline, CDR1 is LGHDT, CDR2 YNNKEL (reference sequence). The CDR3 DNA reads TGTGCCAGCAGCCAGCCCACTAGCGCGCTGGGGGCCAACGTCCTGACTTTC. Amino acids: CASSQPTSALGANVLTF.

This clone has a handful of counts. This rearrangement joins TRBV5-1 to TRBJ2-7; 7 nucleotides agree with TRBD1. Germline CDR1 reads SGHRS; CDR2 reads YFSETQ. The CDR3 covers 14 residues. J was trimmed by 1 base and V by 5 bases; bases with no gene match: 6. The CDR3 spells CASSQPGQSYEQYF. The CDR3 region has the DNA TGCGCCAGCAGTCAACCGGGACAGTCCTACGAGCAGTACTTC. The variable domain in full, with the rest retrieved from reference TRBV5-1 and TRBJ2-7, is KAGVTQTPRYLIKTRGQQVTLSCSPISGHRSVSWYQQTPGQGLQFLFEYFSETQRNKGNFPGRFSGRQFSNSRSEMNVSTLELGDSALYLCASSQPGQSYEQYFGPGTRLTVT.

This clone has only one observation. The chain has TRBV5-4 and TRBJ2-7; TRBD2 aligns across 14 bases. Germline assignment: CDR1 SGHNT and CDR2 YYREEE (reference sequence). The CDR3 has 15 amino acids. The J segment lost 6 bases and the V segment lost 5 bases, leaving 7 bases of the junction unmatched. The CDR3: CASSSGLAGVFEQYF. In nucleotides, the CDR3 is TGTGCCAGCAGTTCGGGACTAGCGGGAGTCTTCGAGCAGTACTTC. Full variable domain (missing parts from reference TRBV5-4 and TRBJ2-7): ETGVTQSPTHLIKTRGQQVTLRCSSQSGHNTVSWYQQALGQGPQFIFQYYREEENGRGNFPPRFSGLQFPNYSSELNVNALELDDSALYLCASSSGLAGVFEQYFGPGTRLTVT.

This clone was detected only a few times. V is TRBV12-3 or TRBV12-4 and J is TRBJ2-7; possible D gene TRBD2, 5 bases. This CDR3 has 11 amino acids. Trimming removed 5 bases from V and 7 bases from J, with 9 bases in between. CDR3 residues: CASSRGREQYF. The DNA for the CDR3 is TGTGCCAGCAGTCGGGGTCGGGAGCAGTACTTC.

The V and J genes are TRBV28 and TRBJ2-7; 7 bases fit TRBD1. This CDR3 has 19 amino acids. The trim removed 6 bases at V and 3 bases at J, leaving 23 bases unmatched. Germline assignment: CDR1 MDHEN and CDR2 SYDVKM. In DNA, the CDR3 is TGTGCCAGCAGCGACCCCGGGACAGACTCCTCTTTACCCCACTACGAGCAGTACTTC. This encodes CASSDPGTDSSLPHYEQYF.

The gene calls are TRBV27 and TRBJ2-7; 8 nucleotides align to TRBD1. This CDR3 is built from 14 residues. Germline CDR1 MNHEY, CDR2 SMNVEV (reference sequence). The ends lost 3 bases at V and 4 bases at J; junction bases unmatched: 5. The DNA for the CDR3 is TGTGCCAGCAGTTTTGGACAGGGCACATACGAGCAGTACTTC. Amino acids: CASSFGQGTYEQYF.

The chain recombines TRBV27 with TRBJ1-6, with D possibly being TRBD1 (6 bases). Trimming stripped 7 bases from V and 0 bases from J, with 22 bases between. Germline CDR1 and CDR2: MNHEY and SMNVEV (reference sequence). The CDR3 runs 19 residues. The CDR3 nucleotides are TGTGCCAGCAAGCCGGGACAAGAGATAGTTAGCTCCTATAATTCACCCCTCCACTTT. Its protein is CASKPGQEIVSSYNSPLHF.

This clone was observed a single time. The rearrangement links TRBV6-5 to TRBJ1-2; TRBD1 matches 8 bases. Germline V lookup: CDR1 MNHEY, CDR2 SVGAGI. V was clipped by 5 bases and J by 6 bases; unmatched bases: 8. This CDR3 has 14 residues. The DNA of the CDR3 is TGTGCCAGCAGTAATCCAAGGACAGGGCATGGCTACACCTTC. Translation: CASSNPRTGHGYTF.

This chain links TRBV3-1 (or the pseudogene TRBV3-2) with TRBJ2-7; possibly TRBD2 for D (5 bases). The CDR3 sequence is 14 residues long. V was shortened by 4 bases and J by 5 bases, with 15 bases between the two germline ends. CDR1 is LGHDT and CDR2 is YNNKEL in the germline V gene (reference sequence). The CDR3 loop reads CASSLGRGNNEQYF. The CDR3 DNA reads as TGTGCCAGCAGCCTAGGACGAGGGAATAACGAGCAGTACTTC.

The CDR3 loop is CASSLAREQFF. The CDR3 region has the DNA TGTGCCAGCAGCTTAGCGAGGGAGCAGTTCTTC. The rearrangement uses TRBV7-6 and TRBJ2-1, with D unclear. This CDR3 is built from 11 residues. The germline V gene encodes CDR1 SGHVS and CDR2 FNYEAQ. Trimming took 0 bases from V and 10 from J, leaving 4 bases between them.

The chain employs TRBV11-2 and TRBJ2-7, with TRBD2 identical over 8 bases. CDR1 SGHAT and CDR2 FQNNGV come from the germline V gene. Trimming at V came to 6 bases and at J to 2 bases, leaving 9 bases not matched to a gene. CDR3 length equals 15 residues. The CDR3 DNA reads TGTGCCAGCAGAAAACCGGGACTAGGCACCTACGAGCAGTACTTC. Amino acid sequence: CASRKPGLGTYEQYF. Full variable domain (remainder filled in from reference TRBV11-2 and TRBJ2-7): EAGVAQSPRYKIIEKRQSVAFWCNPISGHATLYWYQQILGQGPKLLIQFQNNGVVDDSQLPKDRFSAERLKGVDSTLKIQPAKLEDSAVYLCASRKPGLGTYEQYFGPGTRLTVT.

This clone was seen a handful of times. CDR3 in DNA: TGTGCCAGCAGCCAGGTTGGAGACGAGCAGTACTTC. Its protein product is CASSQVGDEQYF. The chain combines TRBV3-1 (or the pseudogene TRBV3-2) with TRBJ2-7; D is unclear. Germline V gene data show CDR1 as LGHDT and CDR2 as YNNKEL (reference sequence). The CDR3 has 12 residues. The V end lost 3 bases, the J end lost 5 bases, and 8 bases lay between the germline ends.

The chain uses TRBV6-4 and TRBJ1-1, with D unclear. This CDR3 has 13 amino acids. Trimming cost V 6 bases and J 4 bases, with 12 bases left between them. Looked up from germline, CDR1 is MRHNA and CDR2 is SNTAGT. CDR3 nucleotide sequence: TGTGCCAGCAGCCGCGGTGCGAGCACTGAAGCTTTCTTT. Translated: CASSRGASTEAFF.

The chain recombines TRBV2 with TRBJ1-5; 8 nucleotides line up with TRBD1. V lost 2 bases and J lost 7; bases outside the gene matches: 4. Germline assignment: CDR1 SNHLY and CDR2 FYNNEI. The CDR3 is 14 amino acids. The CDR3 loop reads CASSEQGAWQPQHF. The CDR3 coding sequence is TGTGCCAGCAGTGAACAGGGGGCCTGGCAGCCCCAGCATTTT.

The V gene is TRBV7-9, the J gene TRBJ1-2, with 8 bases lining up with TRBD1. Germline loops: CDR1 SEHNR, CDR2 FQNEAQ (reference sequence). With 4 bases clipped from V and 4 bases from J, the junction kept 11 bases outside the gene matches. This CDR3 is built from 16 residues. The CDR3 is CASSSGSRGRFYGYTF. CDR3 coding DNA: TGTGCCAGCAGCTCCGGTTCCAGGGGGCGGTTCTATGGCTACACCTTC. Drawing the rest from reference TRBV7-9 and TRBJ1-2, the complete variable domain is DTGVSQNPRHKITKRGQNVTFRCDPISEHNRLYWYRQTLGQGPEFLTYFQNEAQLEKSRLLSDRFSAERPKGSFSTLEIQRTEQGDSAMYLCASSSGSRGRFYGYTFGSGTRLTVV.